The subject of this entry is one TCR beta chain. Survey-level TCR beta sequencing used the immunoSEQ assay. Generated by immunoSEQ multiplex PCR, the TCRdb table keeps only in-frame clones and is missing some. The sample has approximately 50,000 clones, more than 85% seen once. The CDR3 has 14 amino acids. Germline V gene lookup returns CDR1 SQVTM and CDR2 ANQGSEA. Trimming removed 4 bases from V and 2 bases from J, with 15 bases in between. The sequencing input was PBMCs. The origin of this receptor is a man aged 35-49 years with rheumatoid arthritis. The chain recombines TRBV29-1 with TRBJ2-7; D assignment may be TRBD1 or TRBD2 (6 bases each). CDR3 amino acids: CSVVIGGPPYEQYF. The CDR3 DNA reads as TGCAGCGTTGTGATAGGGGGGCCGCCCTACGAGCAGTACTTC.